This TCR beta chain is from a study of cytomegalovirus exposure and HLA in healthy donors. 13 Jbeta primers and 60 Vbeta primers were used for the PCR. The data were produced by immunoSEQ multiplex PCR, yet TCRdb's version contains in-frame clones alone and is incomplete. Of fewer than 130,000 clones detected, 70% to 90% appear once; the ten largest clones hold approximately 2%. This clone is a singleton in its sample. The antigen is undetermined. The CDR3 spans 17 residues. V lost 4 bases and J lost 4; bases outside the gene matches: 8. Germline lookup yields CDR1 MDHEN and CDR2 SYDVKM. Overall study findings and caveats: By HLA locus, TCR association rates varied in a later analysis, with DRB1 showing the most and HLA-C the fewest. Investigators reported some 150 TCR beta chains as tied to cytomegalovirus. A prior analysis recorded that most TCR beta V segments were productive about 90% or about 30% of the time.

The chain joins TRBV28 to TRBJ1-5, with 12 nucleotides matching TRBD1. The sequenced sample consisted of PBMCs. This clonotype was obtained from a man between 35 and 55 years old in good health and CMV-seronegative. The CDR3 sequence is CASSSSGTGGANQPQHF. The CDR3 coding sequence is TGTGCCAGCAGTTCGTCCGGGACAGGGGGCGCGAATCAGCCCCAGCATTTT. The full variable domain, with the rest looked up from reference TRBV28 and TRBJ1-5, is DVKVTQSSRYLVKRTGEKVFLECVQDMDHENMFWYRQDPGLGLRLIYFSYDVKMKEKGDIPEGYSVSREKKERFSLILESASTNQTSMYLCASSSSGTGGANQPQHFGDGTRLSIL.